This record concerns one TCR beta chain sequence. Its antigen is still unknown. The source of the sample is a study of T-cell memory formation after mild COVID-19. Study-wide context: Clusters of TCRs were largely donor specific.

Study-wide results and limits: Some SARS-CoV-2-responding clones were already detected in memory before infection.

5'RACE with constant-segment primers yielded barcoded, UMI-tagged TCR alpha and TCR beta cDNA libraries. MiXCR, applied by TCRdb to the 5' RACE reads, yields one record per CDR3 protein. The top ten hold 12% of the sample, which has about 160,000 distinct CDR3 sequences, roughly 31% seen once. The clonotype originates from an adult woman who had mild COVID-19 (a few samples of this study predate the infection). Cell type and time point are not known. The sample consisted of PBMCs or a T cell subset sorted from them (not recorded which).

CDR3 DNA sequence: TGTGCCAGTAGTATCGAAGGGTTTCAGCCCCAGCATTTT. As protein: CASSIEGFQPQHF. The rearrangement links TRBV19 to TRBJ1-5; D gene uncertain. Germline V gives CDR1 LNHDA, CDR2 SQIVND (reference sequence). With 3 bases removed from V and 6 bases from J, the gap between germline ends came to 9 bases. CDR3 length: 13 amino acids.